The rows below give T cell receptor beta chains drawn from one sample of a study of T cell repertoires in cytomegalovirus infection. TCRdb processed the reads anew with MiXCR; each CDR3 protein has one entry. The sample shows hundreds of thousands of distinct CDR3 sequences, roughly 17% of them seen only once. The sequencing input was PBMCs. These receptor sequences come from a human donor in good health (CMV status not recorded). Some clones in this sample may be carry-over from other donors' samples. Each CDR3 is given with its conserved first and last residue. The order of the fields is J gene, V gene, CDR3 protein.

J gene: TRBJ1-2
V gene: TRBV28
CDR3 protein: CASSSFGTGAYGYTF

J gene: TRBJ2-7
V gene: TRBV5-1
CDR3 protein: CASSLAGTITSYEQYF

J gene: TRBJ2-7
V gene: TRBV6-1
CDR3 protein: CASSRGTVGSYEQYF

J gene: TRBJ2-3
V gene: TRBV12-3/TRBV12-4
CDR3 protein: CASSLGGGMRGDTQYF

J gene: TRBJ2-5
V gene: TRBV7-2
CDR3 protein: CASSFAGTGQETQYF

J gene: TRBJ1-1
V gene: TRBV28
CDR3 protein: CASSFFDRYTEAFF

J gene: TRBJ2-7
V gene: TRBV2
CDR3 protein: CASSDGGRSYEQYF

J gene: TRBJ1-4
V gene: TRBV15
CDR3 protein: CATQEGDNEKLFF

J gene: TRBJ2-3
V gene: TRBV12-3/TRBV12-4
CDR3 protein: CASSFGLAGGYTDTQYF

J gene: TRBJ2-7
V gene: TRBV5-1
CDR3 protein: CASSHEGTDYEQYF

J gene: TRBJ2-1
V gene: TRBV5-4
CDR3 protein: CASSLAPSSINEQFF

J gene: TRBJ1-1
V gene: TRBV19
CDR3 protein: CASSMLQGENTEAFF

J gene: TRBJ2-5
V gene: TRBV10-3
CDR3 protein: CAISDNRSGQETQYF

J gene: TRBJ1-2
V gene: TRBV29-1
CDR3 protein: CSVGLTGLYGYTF

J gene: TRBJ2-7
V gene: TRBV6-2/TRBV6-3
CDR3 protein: CASSYSTSGPSSIGEQYF

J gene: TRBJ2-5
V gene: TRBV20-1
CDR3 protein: CSASRGTSGIETQYF

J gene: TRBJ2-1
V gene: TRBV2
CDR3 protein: CASTGGVSSYNEQFF

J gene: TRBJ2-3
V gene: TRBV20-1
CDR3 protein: CSGSSGVTDTQYF

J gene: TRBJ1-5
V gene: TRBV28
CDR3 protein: CASSTPGSGQPQHF

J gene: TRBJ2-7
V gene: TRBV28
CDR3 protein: CASSTPLGVSYEQYF